This T cell receptor (beta chain) is from a study of CXCR3-negative and CXCR3-positive naive CD8 T cells. Study in general: Collectively, the libraries yielded about 135 million TRB reads in total, at about 1.5 +/- 0.3 million per library.

Findings and caveats of the study: High diversity, comparable across both naive subsets, contrasted with much lower diversity in memory CD8+ cells. Whereas memory cells differed, naive CXCR3-negative and CXCR3-positive cells shared similar TRBV-TRBJ usage. In cryopreserved cells, CXCR3 expression partially decreased, and fresh PBMCs were used in most assays. Comparison of naive cells showed more hydrophobic TRB CDR3s in CXCR3-positive than in CXCR3-negative naive cells.

The CDR3 has 19 residues. CDR1 is SGHRS, CDR2 YFSETQ, per germline. The TRB libraries of cDNA were built by UMI-labeled 5' RACE. With the 5' RACE reads reprocessed, TCRdb shows one record per CDR3 protein and no DNA. This sample carries about 130,000 distinct CDR3 sequences, with roughly 0.59% going to the ten biggest clones. A remark on this clonotype: Its target is not known.

Input material: naive CXCR3+ CD8+ T cells from blood. Sample subset: CD45RO-CCR7+CD27+CD95- naive CD8+ T cells expressing CXCR3 (TNR3+). The chain uses TRBV5-1 and TRBJ2-3; there is no DNA to check the TCRdb D call of TRBD1. The sequence derives from a human donor in good health. Some clones in this sample may be carry-over from other donors' samples. The CDR3 reads CASSLAGYRDFGGTDTQYF. The variable domain in full, completed from reference TRBV5-1 and TRBJ2-3, reads KAGVTQTPRYLIKTRGQQVTLSCSPISGHRSVSWYQQTPGQGLQFLFEYFSETQRNKGNFPGRFSGRQFSNSRSEMNVSTLELGDSALYLCASSLAGYRDFGGTDTQYFGPGTRLTVL.